Detailed here is one T cell receptor beta chain. Per the study methods: The assay estimated nucleated cells by amplifying reference gene primers. Some clones are missing from TCRdb's copy, which holds only in-frame ones; the method was immunoSEQ multiplex PCR. V, J and clone size reflect that table, while D and trimming were determined from the DNA. The profile shows some 380,000 clones, around 90% of them singletons. The data originate from a study of blood T cell repertoires in COVID-19. In the study overall: Material from acute and convalescent COVID-19 was sourced from the United States, Italy and Spain. PBMCs, B-cell-depleted T cells, or T cells provided the cDNA or gDNA that made up the material.

Trimming at V came to 5 bases and at J to 3 bases, leaving 7 bases not matched to a gene. Germline loops: CDR1 SGHTA, CDR2 FQGTGA. This CDR3 contains 16 residues. V gene TRBV7-3 combines with J gene TRBJ1-6, with TRBD1 matching over 7 bases. Source material: peripheral blood. The sequence was collected from a man younger than 30 with active or convalescent COVID-19. CDR3 sequence reads: CASSLRGDSYNSPLHF. The DNA of the CDR3 is TGTGCCAGCAGCCTCAGAGGGGACAGCTATAATTCACCCCTCCACTTT.